This section outlines one T cell receptor beta chain sequence together with its context. Its antigen is undetermined. This sample stems from a study of cytomegalovirus exposure and HLA in healthy donors. Overall study results and limits: Overall, about 160 TCR beta chains were annotated as cytomegalovirus-associated.

Germline assignment: CDR1 SGHVS and CDR2 FNYEAQ. V gave up 5 bases and J gave up 6 bases; unmatched junction bases: 5. The CDR3 is 14 amino acids. 60 Vbeta and 13 Jbeta primers were used in PCR. Data came from immunoSEQ multiplex PCR; TCRdb stores just in-frame clones and leaves some out. The record lists over 200,000 clones, of which the ten most abundant hold over 0.75%. The gene calls are TRBV7-6 and TRBJ2-1; 9 positions match TRBD1. The specimen sequenced was PBMCs. This receptor was identified in a woman in her 30s in good health and CMV-seropositive. DNA of the CDR3: TGTGCCAGCAGCCTCCGGACAGGGGTCAATGAGCAGTTCTTC. This sequence encodes CASSLRTGVNEQFF.